This TCR beta chain originates from a study of T cells in Graves' hyperthyroidism and ophthalmopathy. V lost 6 bases to trimming and J lost 1 base; unmatched junction nucleotides: 4. There are 14 residues in the CDR3. Germline CDR1 is MNHEY and CDR2 is SMNVEV (reference sequence). Study outcomes and limitations: Within blood appeared most thyroid clonotypes that had expanded above 0.001.

The PBMCs were sourced from fresh peripheral blood (about 9.6 ml). The source material, RNA transcripts, was used to amplify TCR beta CDR3 regions. First-round RT-PCR with HTBI primers amplified the TCR CDR3 region. TCRdb reprocessed the multiplex PCR reads with MiXCR, giving one entry per CDR3 protein. The sample shows roughly 380,000 distinct CDR3 sequences, approximately 15% of them seen only once. This clonotype was observed at least ten times. Its antigen is not known. The receptor was derived from a woman aged 55-70 years with Graves' hyperthyroidism. The specimen sequenced was blood. This chain joins TRBV27 and TRBJ2-7; 9 bases map to TRBD1. CDR3 sequence reads: CASSSTGGSYEQYF. The CDR3 DNA reads as TGTGCCAGCAGCTCGACAGGGGGGTCCTACGAGCAGTACTTC.